The rows below give T cell receptor beta chains drawn from one sample of a study of T cell repertoires in cytomegalovirus infection. These receptors' antigens are unknown. TCRdb called the reads again in MiXCR, with one record for every CDR3 protein. The data show a few hundred thousand distinct CDR3 sequences, with 42% seen just once and about 39% held by the top ten. The sample consisted of cultured PBMCs, taken from culture after CMV antigen stimulation. All receptors derive from a human donor in good health (CMV status not recorded). Some clones in this sample may be carry-over from other donors' samples. Each CDR3 is given with its conserved first and last residue. D genes are given only for firm matches. Only part of the rows carry a size: once, few, many, or a class if the clone is expanded.

j_gene	d_gene	v_gene	abundance	CDR3nt	CDR3aa
TRBJ2-4	NA	TRBV4-1	few	TGCGCCCAGGGGGGGACCCTGCCCCCCCAGTCAGCCAAAAACATTCAGTACTTC	CAQGGTLPPQSAKNIQYF
TRBJ2-3	NA	TRBV12-3/TRBV12-4	NA	TGTGCCAGCAGTTTTTTAACGGGTCTCACAGATACGCAGTATTTT	CASSFLTGLTDTQYF
TRBJ1-1	TRBD1	TRBV12-3/TRBV12-4	few	TGTGCCAGCAGTCAGTTGGACAGGGGTGAAGCTTTCTTT	CASSQLDRGEAFF
TRBJ2-1	TRBD2	TRBV4-3	NA	TGCGCCAGCAGCCAAGATCTAGGGACTAGTTCCTACAATGAGCAGTTCTTC	CASSQDLGTSSYNEQFF
TRBJ1-2	TRBD1	TRBV12-3/TRBV12-4	few	TGTGCCAGCACCCCCGGACAGGAAATGTTCTATGGCTACACCTTC	CASTPGQEMFYGYTF
TRBJ1-2	NA	TRBV4-1	NA	TGCGCCAGCAGCCAAGCCCGGTCCCTCCATGGCTACACCTTC	CASSQARSLHGYTF
TRBJ1-3	NA	TRBV7-8	NA	TGTGCCAGCAGCTTCCAGAGCTCTGGAAACACCATATATTTT	CASSFQSSGNTIYF
TRBJ2-1	TRBD2	TRBV20-1	few	TGCAGTGCTAAGCTGGGACTAGCGGGAGAGAATGAGCAGTTCTTC	CSAKLGLAGENEQFF
TRBJ2-5	TRBD2	TRBV15	NA	TGTGCCACCAGCAGCGCCCTAGGGGCGGGGGGTTGGGAGACCCAGTACTTC	CATSSALGAGGWETQYF
TRBJ2-1	NA	TRBV20-1	NA	TGCAGTGCTCAGTCGTCGTTGGGGCAGTTCTTC	CSAQSSLGQFF
TRBJ2-3	NA	TRBV19	NA	TGTGCCAGTAGCACCCCGGGTCCATCCGGGGATACGCAGTATTTT	CASSTPGPSGDTQYF
TRBJ1-5	NA	TRBV7-8	few	TGTGCCAGCAGCTCGAGCGGCCAGCCCCAGCATTTT	CASSSSGQPQHF
TRBJ2-7	TRBD1	TRBV7-2	few	TGTGCCAGCAGCCCCGACAGGGGGCGAGCCTACGAGCAGTACTTC	CASSPDRGRAYEQYF
TRBJ1-2	NA	TRBV7-9	NA	TGTGCCAGCAGCTTACCAGGAAGGAGGGGTAACTATGGCTACACCTTC	CASSLPGRRGNYGYTF
TRBJ2-2	TRBD2	TRBV19	few	TGTGCCAGCCGGTTGGGGGGGTACGGGGAGCTGTTTTTT	CASRLGGYGELFF
TRBJ2-7	TRBD2	TRBV2	NA	TGTGCCAGCAAGAGCGGGAGGGCCCTCTACGAGCAGTACTTC	CASKSGRALYEQYF
TRBJ1-5	NA	TRBV19	few	TGTGCCAGTAGTATAACGGCAAATAGCAATCAGCCCCAGCATTTT	CASSITANSNQPQHF
TRBJ2-2	NA	TRBV27	NA	TGTGCCAGCAGTTATCTTGGGGAGCTGTTTTTT	CASSYLGELFF
TRBJ2-1	NA	TRBV20-1	NA	TGCAGTCTATCAGGGGGGAGAGGGGATGAGCAGTTCTTC	CSLSGGRGDEQFF
TRBJ1-2	NA	TRBV7-9	NA	TGTGCCAGCAGCCATCCCGCATCTCCATGGGGCTACACCTTC	CASSHPASPWGYTF
TRBJ2-1	NA	TRBV6-1	NA	TGTGCCAGCAGTTCACGGGACCTCCACAATGAGCAGTTCTTC	CASSSRDLHNEQFF
TRBJ1-3	TRBD1	TRBV7-8	few	TGTGCCAGCAGTTCGGACAGGAGGAACACCATATATTTT	CASSSDRRNTIYF
TRBJ2-7	NA	TRBV30	NA	TGTGCCTGGAGTCCGTTTCTTTCCTACGAGCAGTACTTC	CAWSPFLSYEQYF
TRBJ1-5	TRBD1	TRBV2	NA	TGTGCCATCTTCCCCCCTCCGGACAGGGCTGGTGAAGTCGGCAATCAGCCCCAGCATTTT	CAIFPPPDRAGEVGNQPQHF
TRBJ1-5	TRBD1	TRBV4-2	few	TGTGCCAGCAGCCCAGGACAGGCGTATCAGCCCCAGCATTTT	CASSPGQAYQPQHF
TRBJ2-3	TRBD2	TRBV7-2	NA	TGTGCCAGCAGCCCAAGATGGGGGGGAACAGATACGCAGTATTTT	CASSPRWGGTDTQYF
TRBJ2-3	NA	TRBV20-1	NA	TGCAGTGCGGCCGGGACCTCCCGGGGCCGGGATACGCAGTATTTT	CSAAGTSRGRDTQYF